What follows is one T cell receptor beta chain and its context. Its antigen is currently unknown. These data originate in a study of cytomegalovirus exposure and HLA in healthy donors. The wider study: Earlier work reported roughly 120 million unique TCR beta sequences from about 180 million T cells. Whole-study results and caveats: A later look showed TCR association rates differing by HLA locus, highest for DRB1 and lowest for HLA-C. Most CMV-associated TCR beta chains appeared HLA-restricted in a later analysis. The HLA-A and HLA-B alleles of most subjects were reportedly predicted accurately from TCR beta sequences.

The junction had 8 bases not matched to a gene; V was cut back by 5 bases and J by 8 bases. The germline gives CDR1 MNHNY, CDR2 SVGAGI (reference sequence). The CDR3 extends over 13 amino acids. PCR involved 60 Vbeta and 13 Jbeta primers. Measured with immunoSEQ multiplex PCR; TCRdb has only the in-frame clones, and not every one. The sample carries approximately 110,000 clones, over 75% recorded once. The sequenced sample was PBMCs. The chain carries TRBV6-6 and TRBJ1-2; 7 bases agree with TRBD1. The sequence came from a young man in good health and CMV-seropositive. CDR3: CASSPDRVTGYTF. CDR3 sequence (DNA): TGTGCCAGCAGTCCCGACAGGGTAACAGGCTACACCTTC.